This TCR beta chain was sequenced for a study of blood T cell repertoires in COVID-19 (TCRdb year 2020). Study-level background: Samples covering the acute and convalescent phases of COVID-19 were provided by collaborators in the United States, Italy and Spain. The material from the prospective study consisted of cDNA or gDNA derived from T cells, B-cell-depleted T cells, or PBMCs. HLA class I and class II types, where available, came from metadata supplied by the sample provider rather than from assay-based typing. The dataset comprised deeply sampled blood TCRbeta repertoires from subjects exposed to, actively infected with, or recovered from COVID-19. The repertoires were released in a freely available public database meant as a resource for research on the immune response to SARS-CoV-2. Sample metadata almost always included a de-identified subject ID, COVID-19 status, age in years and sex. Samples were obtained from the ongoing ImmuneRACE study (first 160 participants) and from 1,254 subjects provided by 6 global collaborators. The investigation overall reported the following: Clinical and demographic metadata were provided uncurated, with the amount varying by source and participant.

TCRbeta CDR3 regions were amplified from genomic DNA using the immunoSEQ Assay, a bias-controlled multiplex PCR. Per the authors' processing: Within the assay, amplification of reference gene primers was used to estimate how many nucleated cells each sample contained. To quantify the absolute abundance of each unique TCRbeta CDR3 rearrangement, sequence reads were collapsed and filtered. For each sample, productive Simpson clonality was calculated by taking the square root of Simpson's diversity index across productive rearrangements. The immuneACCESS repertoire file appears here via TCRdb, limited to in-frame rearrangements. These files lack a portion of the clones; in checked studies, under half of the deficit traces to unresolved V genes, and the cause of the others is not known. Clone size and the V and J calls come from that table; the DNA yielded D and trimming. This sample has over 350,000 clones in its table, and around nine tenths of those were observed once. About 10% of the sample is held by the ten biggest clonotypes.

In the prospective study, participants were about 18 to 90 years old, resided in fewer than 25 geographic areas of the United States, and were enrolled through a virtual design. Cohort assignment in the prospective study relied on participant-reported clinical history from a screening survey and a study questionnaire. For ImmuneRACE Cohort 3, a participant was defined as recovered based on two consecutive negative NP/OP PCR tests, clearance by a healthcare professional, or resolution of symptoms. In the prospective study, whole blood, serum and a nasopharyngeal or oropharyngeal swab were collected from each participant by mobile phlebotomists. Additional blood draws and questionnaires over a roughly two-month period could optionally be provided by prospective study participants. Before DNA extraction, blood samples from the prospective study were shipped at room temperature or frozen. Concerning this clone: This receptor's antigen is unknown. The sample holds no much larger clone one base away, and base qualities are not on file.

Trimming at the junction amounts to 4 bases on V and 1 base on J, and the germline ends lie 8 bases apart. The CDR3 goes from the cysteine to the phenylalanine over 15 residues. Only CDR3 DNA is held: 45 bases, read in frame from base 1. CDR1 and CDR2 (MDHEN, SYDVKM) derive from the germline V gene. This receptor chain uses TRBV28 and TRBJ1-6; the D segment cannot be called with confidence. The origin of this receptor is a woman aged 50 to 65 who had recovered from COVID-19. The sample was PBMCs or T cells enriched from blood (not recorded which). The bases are TGTGCCAGCAGTTCCACGGGGTCCTATAATTCACCCCTCCACTTT. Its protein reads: CASSSTGSYNSPLHF.